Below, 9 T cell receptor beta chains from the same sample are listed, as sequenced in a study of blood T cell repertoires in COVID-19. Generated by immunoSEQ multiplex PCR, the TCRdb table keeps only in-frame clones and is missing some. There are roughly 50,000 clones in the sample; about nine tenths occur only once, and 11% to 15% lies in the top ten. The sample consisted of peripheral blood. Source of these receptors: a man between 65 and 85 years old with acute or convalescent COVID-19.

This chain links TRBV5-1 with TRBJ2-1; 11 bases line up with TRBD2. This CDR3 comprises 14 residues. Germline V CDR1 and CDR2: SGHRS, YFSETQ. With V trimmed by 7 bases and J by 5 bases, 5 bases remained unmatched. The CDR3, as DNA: TGCGCCAGCGCGAGACTAGCGGGAAACAATGAGCAGTTCTTC. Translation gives CASARLAGNNEQFF.

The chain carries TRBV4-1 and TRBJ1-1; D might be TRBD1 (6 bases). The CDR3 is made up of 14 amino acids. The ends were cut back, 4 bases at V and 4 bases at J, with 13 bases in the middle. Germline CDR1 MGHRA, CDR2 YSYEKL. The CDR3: CASSLSRGITEAFF. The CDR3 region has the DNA TGCGCCAGCAGCCTATCCAGGGGTATCACTGAAGCTTTCTTT.

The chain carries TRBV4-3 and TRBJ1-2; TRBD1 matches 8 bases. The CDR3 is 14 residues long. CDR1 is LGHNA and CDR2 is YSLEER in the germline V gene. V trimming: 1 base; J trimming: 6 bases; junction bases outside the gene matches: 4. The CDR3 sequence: CASSQVDRVHGYTF. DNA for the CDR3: TGCGCCAGCAGCCAAGTGGACAGGGTTCATGGCTACACCTTC.

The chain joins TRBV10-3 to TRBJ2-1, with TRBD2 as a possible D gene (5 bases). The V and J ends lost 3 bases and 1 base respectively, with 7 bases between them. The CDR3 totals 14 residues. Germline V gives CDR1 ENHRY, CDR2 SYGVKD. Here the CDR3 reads CAISDTGSYNEQFF. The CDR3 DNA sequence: TGTGCCATCAGTGATACGGGGTCCTACAATGAGCAGTTCTTC.

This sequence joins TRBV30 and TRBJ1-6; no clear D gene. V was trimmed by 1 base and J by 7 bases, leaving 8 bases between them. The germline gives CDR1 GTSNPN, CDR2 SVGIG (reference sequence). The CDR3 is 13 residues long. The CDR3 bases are TGTGCCTGGAGTGCGACACCGAATTCACCCCTCCACTTT. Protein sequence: CAWSATPNSPLHF.

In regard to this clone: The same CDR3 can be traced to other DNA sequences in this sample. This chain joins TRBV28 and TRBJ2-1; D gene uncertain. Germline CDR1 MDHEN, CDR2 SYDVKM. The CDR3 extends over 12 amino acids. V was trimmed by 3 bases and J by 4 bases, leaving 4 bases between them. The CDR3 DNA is TGTGCCAGCAGTTTTTCGTACAATGAGCAGTTCTTC. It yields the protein CASSFSYNEQFF.

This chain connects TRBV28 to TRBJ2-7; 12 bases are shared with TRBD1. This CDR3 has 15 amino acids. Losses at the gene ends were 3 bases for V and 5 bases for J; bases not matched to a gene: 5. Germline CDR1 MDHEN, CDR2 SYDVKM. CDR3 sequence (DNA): TGTGCCAGCAGTTTGGGGACAGGGGGCCACCACGAGCAGTACGTC. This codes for CASSLGTGGHHEQYV.

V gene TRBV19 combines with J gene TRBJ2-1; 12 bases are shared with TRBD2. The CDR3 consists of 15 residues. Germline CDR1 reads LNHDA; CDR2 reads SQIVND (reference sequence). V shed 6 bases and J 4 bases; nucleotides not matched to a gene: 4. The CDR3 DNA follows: TGTGCCAGTAGGCCGACTAGCGGGAGTTACAATGAGCAGTTCTTC. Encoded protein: CASRPTSGSYNEQFF.

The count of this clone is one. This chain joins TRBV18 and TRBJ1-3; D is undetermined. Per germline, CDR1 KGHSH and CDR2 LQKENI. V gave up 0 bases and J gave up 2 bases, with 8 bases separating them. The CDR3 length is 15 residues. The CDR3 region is CASSPPGVTGNTIYF. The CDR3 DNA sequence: TGTGCCAGCTCACCACCCGGGGTAACTGGAAACACCATATATTTT.